Shown below are 26 T cell receptor beta chains from a single sample sequenced in a study of blood T cell repertoires in COVID-19. The protocol was immunoSEQ multiplex PCR, while the TCRdb copy is restricted to in-frame clones and leaves out a portion. The data show about 33,000 clones, roughly 87% seen once. What was sequenced was peripheral blood. These receptors were taken from a man aged 60 to 75 with acute or convalescent COVID-19.

The rearrangement uses TRBV29-1 and TRBJ1-1; D gene ambiguous. CDR1 and CDR2 from the germline V gene are SQVTM and ANQGSEA. The ends were cut back, 1 base at V and 11 bases at J, with 17 bases in the middle. The CDR3 runs 13 residues. Written as DNA, the CDR3 is TGCAGCGTTGAAGTCCCGAGGAGGGATGGGGCTTTCTTT. This codes for CSVEVPRRDGAFF.

This rearrangement joins TRBV7-2 to TRBJ1-3; D possibly corresponds to TRBD1 (6 bases). The CDR3 extends over 15 amino acids. V lost 0 bases and J lost 0, with 6 bases in between. Germline assignment: CDR1 SGHTA and CDR2 FQGNSA. In nucleotides, the CDR3 is TGTGCCAGCAGCTTAGCCAGGGGCTCTGGAAACACCATATATTTT. It specifies CASSLARGSGNTIYF.

The genes are TRBV12-3 or TRBV12-4 and TRBJ1-1, with D uncertain. CDR3 size: 13 residues. V lost 7 bases and J lost 4, with 13 bases in between. DNA for the CDR3: TGTGCCAGCACCCTCCAACAGCTCACTGAAGCTTTCTTT. Its translation: CASTLQQLTEAFF.

The chain employs TRBV7-6 and TRBJ2-5, with TRBD2 matching 8 bases. Germline V gives CDR1 SGHVS, CDR2 FNYEAQ. The CDR3 has 15 amino acids. The V segment lost 1 base and the J segment 4 bases; nucleotides outside the gene matches: 5. CDR3 residues: CASSLEGLAGETQYF. In DNA form, the CDR3 reads TGTGCCAGCAGCTTAGAAGGCCTAGCGGGAGAGACCCAGTACTTC.

The V gene is TRBV6-5, the J gene TRBJ2-2, with 13 nucleotides matching TRBD2. Germline CDR1 and CDR2: MNHEY and SVGAGI. V trimming: 4 bases; J trimming: 5 bases; junction bases outside the gene matches: 4. The CDR3 contains 16 residues. The CDR3 DNA reads TGTGCCAGCAGTTTGAGACTAGCGGGAGGAACCGGGGAGCTGTTTTTT. It yields the protein CASSLRLAGGTGELFF.

The chain uses TRBV7-9 and TRBJ1-6; D perhaps matches TRBD1 (6 bases). CDR1 SEHNR and CDR2 FQNEAQ come from the germline V gene (reference sequence). The CDR3 totals 16 residues. The V end lost 6 bases, the J end lost 1 base, and 13 bases lay between the germline ends. The CDR3 sequence is CASSFLQGSYNSPLHF. DNA for the CDR3: TGTGCCAGCAGTTTTCTACAGGGATCCTATAATTCACCCCTCCACTTT.

The rearrangement joins TRBV20-1 to TRBJ1-2; 9 bases are a match to TRBD1. J gave up 4 bases and V 3 bases, and 6 bases lay outside the gene matches. CDR1 and CDR2 (germline): DFQATT, SNEGSKA (reference sequence). The CDR3 runs to 14 residues. The CDR3 DNA reads as TGCAGTGCTAGTGGGACAGGGCCAATCTATGGCTACACCTTC. The encoded protein is CSASGTGPIYGYTF.

The rearrangement joins TRBV3-1 (or the pseudogene TRBV3-2) to TRBJ1-1; no clear D gene. Germline V CDR1 and CDR2: LGHDT, YNNKEL (reference sequence). There are 12 residues in the CDR3. V was shortened by 0 bases and J by 7 bases, with 6 bases between the two germline ends. The CDR3 nucleotides read TGTGCCAGCAGCCAAGATTTAATTGAAGCTTTCTTT. Its protein is CASSQDLIEAFF.

CDR3 region: CSAEGQYGYTF. Written as DNA, the CDR3 is TGCAGCGCCGAGGGACAGTATGGCTACACCTTC. The chain links TRBV29-1 to TRBJ1-2, with 7 nucleotides matching TRBD1. The CDR3 totals 11 residues. Germline CDR1 reads SQVTM; CDR2 reads ANQGSEA. J lost 5 bases, V lost 7 bases, and 4 bases had no gene match.

A word on this clone: The germline gene is not matched at one end of the junction; a read error may be the cause. This chain joins TRBV6-2 or TRBV6-3 and TRBJ2-1, with 10 bases aligning to TRBD2. The germline V gene encodes CDR1 MNHEY and CDR2 SVGEGT. The CDR3 covers 15 residues. CDR3 residues: CASSPWGLALNEQFF. The CDR3 coding sequence is TGTGCCAGCAGTCCCTGGGGACTAGCGCTCAATGAGCAATTCTTC.

The chain links TRBV5-1 to TRBJ1-4; 10 bases are shared with TRBD1. Germline V gene data show CDR1 as SGHRS and CDR2 as YFSETQ. This CDR3 comprises 14 residues. V was clipped by 4 bases and J by 7 bases; unmatched bases: 4. The DNA for the CDR3 is TGCGCCAGCAGCCCGGGACAGGGGAGTGAAAAACTGTTTTTT. The encoded protein is CASSPGQGSEKLFF.

The chain employs TRBV19 and TRBJ2-1; TRBD2 is a possible D gene (6 bases). Trimming took off 2 bases at V and 4 bases at J, with 12 bases between the two ends. Germline CDR1 is LNHDA and CDR2 is SQIVND (reference sequence). This CDR3 region has 15 residues. This chain's CDR3 is CASSIPGDLYNEQFF. As DNA, the CDR3 is TGTGCCAGTAGTATACCGGGAGATCTATACAATGAGCAGTTCTTC.

The chain recombines TRBV2 with TRBJ2-2; D may be TRBD1 (5 bases). The CDR3 is 12 residues long. From germline, CDR1 is SNHLY and CDR2 FYNNEI. The germline V and J ends were trimmed by 6 bases and 4 bases, with 6 bases remaining between them. The CDR3 loop reads CASRGRTGELFF. The CDR3 coding sequence is TGTGCCAGCAGGGGGCGCACCGGGGAGCTGTTTTTT.

CDR3 DNA: TGCGCCAGCAGCTACGGACAGGCGACCCAGTACTTC. Its protein product is CASSYGQATQYF. This chain links TRBV5-1 with TRBJ2-5; 7 nucleotides agree with TRBD1. The CDR3 is 12 amino acids. The trim removed 3 bases at V and 7 bases at J, leaving 3 bases unmatched. Per the germline V gene, CDR1 is SGHRS and CDR2 is YFSETQ.

The CDR3 coding sequence is TGTGCCAGCAGGCAGGGCCTCCATCAGCCCCAGCATTTT. As protein: CASRQGLHQPQHF. The rearrangement uses TRBV27 and TRBJ1-5; maybe TRBD1 (5 bases). The CDR3 extends over 13 amino acids. CDR1 and CDR2 (germline): MNHEY, SMNVEV (reference sequence). V was clipped by 6 bases and J by 5 bases, with 11 bases between them.

This sequence joins TRBV7-9 and TRBJ2-5; 9 bases map to TRBD1. Germline CDR1 is SEHNR and CDR2 is FQNEAQ (reference sequence). V lost 6 bases to trimming and J lost 5 bases; unmatched junction nucleotides: 10. This CDR3 contains 15 residues. In nucleotides, the CDR3 is TGTGCCAGCAGAGGAACAGGGGGCCAGCGGGAGACCCAGTACTTC. Translated, it gives CASRGTGGQRETQYF.

The genes are TRBV28 and TRBJ1-2; 8 positions agree with TRBD1. Trimming at V came to 1 base and at J to 7 bases, leaving 5 bases not matched to a gene. Germline V lookup: CDR1 MDHEN, CDR2 SYDVKM. The CDR3 totals 14 residues. In DNA, the CDR3 is TGTGCCAGCAGTTTATTTGACAGGGGCAGTGGCTACACCTTC. It specifies CASSLFDRGSGYTF.

The rearrangement joins TRBV27 to TRBJ1-4; a weak D match, TRBD1 (5 bases). The CDR3 loop spans 13 amino acids. The V end lost 6 bases, the J end lost 14 bases, and 19 bases lay between the germline ends. The germline gives CDR1 MNHEY, CDR2 SMNVEV (reference sequence). CDR3 protein: CASSKDRSGGLFF. CDR3 DNA sequence: TGTGCCAGCAGCAAGGACCGGAGCGGGGGTCTGTTTTTT.

The chain combines TRBV29-1 with TRBJ2-1, with D possibly TRBD2 on 6 matching bases. Trimming removed 7 bases at V and 9 bases at J, with 19 bases between. The CDR3 is 13 amino acids. CDR1 and CDR2 (germline): SQVTM, ANQGSEA. The CDR3 protein is CSATERRAPEQFF. The CDR3 nucleotides read TGCAGCGCCACAGAGAGGAGGGCCCCTGAGCAGTTCTTC.

The rearrangement links TRBV6-2 or TRBV6-3 to TRBJ1-4; TRBD1 aligns across 7 bases. The V segment lost 2 bases and the J segment 3 bases; nucleotides outside the gene matches: 3. There are 15 residues in the CDR3. Germline loops: CDR1 MNHEY, CDR2 SVGEGT. The CDR3 DNA sequence: TGTGCCAGCAGTTACCCCGGGACAGCTAATGAAAAACTGTTTTTT. This codes for CASSYPGTANEKLFF.

This sequence joins TRBV12-3 or TRBV12-4 and TRBJ2-3, with D perhaps TRBD2 (5 bases). Trimming took 3 bases from V and 1 from J, leaving 5 bases between them. This CDR3 is 13 amino acids long. This CDR3 reads CASSFGGTDTQYF. CDR3 sequence (DNA): TGTGCCAGCAGTTTCGGGGGCACAGATACGCAGTATTTT.

The V gene is TRBV12-5, the J gene TRBJ1-1; D is uncertain. V lost 7 bases and J lost 2, with 5 bases in between. Germline V gene data show CDR1 as LGHNT and CDR2 as FRNRAP. The CDR3 extends over 11 amino acids. The CDR3 DNA sequence: TGTGCTAGTGCCGTAAACACTGAAGCTTTCTTT. Protein sequence: CASAVNTEAFF.

The chain couples TRBV15 to TRBJ2-7, with a weak D call TRBD2 (6 bases). Trimming shortened V by 5 bases and J by 3 bases, and 17 bases separated the two germline ends. The CDR3 extends over 15 amino acids. Germline values: CDR1 LNHNV, CDR2 YYDKDF (reference sequence). CDR3 DNA sequence: TGTGCCACCAGCCGAGGCGGTCTAGCGAACTACGAGCAGTACTTC. This gives the protein CATSRGGLANYEQYF.

V usage is TRBV7-8 and J usage is TRBJ2-5; 11 bases are shared with TRBD2. Looked up from germline, CDR1 is SGHVS and CDR2 is FQNEAQ. This CDR3 has 21 residues. The V segment lost 4 bases and the J segment 4 bases; nucleotides outside the gene matches: 23. CDR3 in amino acids: CASSSPSKTSGSSRERETQYF. CDR3 nucleotide sequence: TGTGCCAGCAGCTCCCCGTCCAAAACTAGCGGGAGTTCCCGGGAAAGAGAGACCCAGTACTTC.

The chain recombines TRBV19 with TRBJ2-5; D may be TRBD1 (6 bases). V lost 10 bases and J lost 5, with 17 bases in between. Germline V gives CDR1 LNHDA, CDR2 SQIVND (reference sequence). The length of the CDR3 is 13 residues. Here the CDR3 reads CATKRDTAETQYF. Here the CDR3 DNA reads TGTGCCACTAAACGGGACACCGCGGAGACCCAGTACTTC.

The chain recombines TRBV5-1 with TRBJ1-2; 8 bases match TRBD1. The CDR3 contains 15 residues. Germline V gene lookup returns CDR1 SGHRS and CDR2 YFSETQ. J was trimmed by 5 bases and V by 4 bases; bases with no gene match: 10. The CDR3: CASSPSGGAGYGYTF. The CDR3, as DNA: TGCGCCAGCAGCCCGTCAGGGGGCGCTGGGTATGGCTACACCTTC.